The 16 T cell receptor beta chains listed next were all sequenced from one sample in a study of beta chain features in type 1 diabetes (dated by TCRdb to about 2018). Library prep was done by the immunoSEQ multiplex PCR assay. The entire isolated RNA was reverse transcribed using the High Capacity cDNA Reverse Transcription Kit, and thus expressed TCRB transcripts were sequenced. TCRdb retrieved this table from immuneACCESS and kept in-frame rearrangements only. Not all clones are present; in checked studies, unresolved V genes account for under half, and no reason is known for the remainder. Counted in this sample were over 100,000 clones; approximately 37% of them appeared once. Of the sample, about 0.063% is held by the ten largest clones. Sequenced input: stem cell memory CD4+ T cells from blood. The cell subset or site tag for this specimen amounts to: stem cell-like memory CD4+ T cells. The receptor set was obtained from a woman aged 18-29 years in good health.

This clone has more than one count but fewer than ten. The chain links TRBV2 to TRBJ1-5, with a weak D call TRBD1 (5 bases). CDR3 length: 15 amino acids. V lost 8 bases and J lost 3, with 17 bases in between. Per the germline V gene, CDR1 is SNHLY and CDR2 is FYNNEI. The chain's CDR3 is CASSRGTSLNQPQHF. The CDR3 DNA reads as TGTGCCAGCTCTAGAGGGACTTCCCTCAATCAGCCCCAGCATTTT. The variable domain in full, with the rest retrieved from reference TRBV2 and TRBJ1-5, is EPEVTQTPSHQVTQMGQEVILRCVPISNHLYFYWYRQILGQKVEFLVSFYNNEISEKSEIFDDQFSVERPDGSNFTLKIRSTKLEDSAMYFCASSRGTSLNQPQHFGDGTRLSIL.

There are a few counts of this clone. The chain couples TRBV5-1 to TRBJ2-5; 7 nucleotides match TRBD2. CDR1 is SGHRS and CDR2 is YFSETQ in the germline V gene. The junction had 9 bases not matched to a gene; V was cut back by 3 bases and J by 4 bases. The CDR3 length is 15 residues. DNA of the CDR3: TGCGCCAGCAGCTACGGCGGGAGCGTAGGAGAGACCCAGTACTTC. As protein: CASSYGGSVGETQYF.

This chain links TRBV4-1 with TRBJ2-3, with D possibly TRBD2 on 5 matching bases. Trimming took 4 bases from V and 1 from J, leaving 15 bases between them. CDR1 is MGHRA and CDR2 is YSYEKL in the germline V gene. The CDR3 consists of 16 residues. The CDR3 DNA follows: TGCGCCAGCAGCCTCCAACAGCTGAGGGGCACAGATACGCAGTATTTT. It codes for CASSLQQLRGTDTQYF.

This clone was counted between two and nine times. DNA of the CDR3: TGTGCCAGCAGCTTAAAGACTAGCGGGAGCTCCTACAATGAGCAGTTCTTC. Translation: CASSLKTSGSSYNEQFF. The V call is TRBV7-3, the J call TRBJ2-1, with 12 nucleotides matching TRBD2. The V gene end was trimmed by 1 base and the J gene end by 0 bases; junction bases not matched to a gene: 1. CDR3 length: 17 amino acids. Germline V CDR1 and CDR2: SGHTA, FQGTGA.

The sample holds a few counts of this clone. The CDR3 DNA is TGTGCCAGCAGCCGAGACACCTACTCCTACGAGCAGTACTTC. It encodes CASSRDTYSYEQYF. This sequence joins TRBV7-2 and TRBJ2-7; D is undetermined. Trimming cost V 5 bases and J 0 bases, with 11 bases left between them. The CDR3 length is 14 residues. Germline V gene data show CDR1 as SGHTA and CDR2 as FQGNSA.

This clone has just a few counts. V is TRBV9 and J is TRBJ2-2; 10 nucleotides align to TRBD2. The germline CDR1 and CDR2 sequences are SGDLS and YYNGEE. After removal of 3 bases from V and 5 bases from J, the junction contained 4 bases not matched to a gene. The CDR3 length is 15 residues. The chain's CDR3 is CASSGGLAVTGELFF. The CDR3 nucleotides are TGTGCCAGCAGCGGTGGACTAGCGGTTACCGGGGAGCTGTTTTTT.

This clone occurred a few times. The chain has TRBV9 and TRBJ2-1; TRBD1 matches 9 bases. Germline V CDR1 and CDR2: SGDLS, YYNGEE. The CDR3 is made up of 18 amino acids. J gave up 0 bases and V 1 base, and 8 bases lay outside the gene matches. CDR3 in DNA: TGTGCCAGCAGCGTAACAATCGAGGACAGGGGCTCCTACAATGAGCAGTTCTTC. Amino acid sequence: CASSVTIEDRGSYNEQFF.

This clone was detected a few times. This rearrangement joins TRBV28 to TRBJ2-3; weak D call: TRBD2 (5 bases). CDR3 size: 17 residues. Per the germline V gene, CDR1 is MDHEN and CDR2 is SYDVKM. V shed 5 bases and J shed 6 bases, with 24 bases lying between them. CDR3 region: CASSLTMVREPRDTQYF. CDR3 bases: TGTGCCAGCAGTCTAACTATGGTGAGGGAACCTAGGGATACGCAGTATTTT.

This sequence joins TRBV4-1 and TRBJ1-5; a weak D match, TRBD1 (5 bases). CDR1 is MGHRA and CDR2 is YSYEKL in the germline V gene. V was cut by 4 bases and J by 6 bases, with 16 bases left in between. CDR3 length: 15 residues. CDR3 region: CASSLPGTKGQPQHF. CDR3 sequence (DNA): TGCGCCAGCAGCCTTCCCGGGACTAAGGGTCAGCCCCAGCATTTT.

The chain is built from TRBV11-2 and TRBJ1-3, with 7 bases that match TRBD1. Germline CDR1 reads SGHAT; CDR2 reads FQNNGV. This CDR3 contains 14 residues. V lost 4 bases, J lost 3 bases, and 3 bases stayed unmatched. CDR3 residues: CASSSRGVGNTIYF. The CDR3, as DNA: TGTGCCAGCAGCTCCAGGGGGGTTGGAAACACCATATATTTT.

The V gene is TRBV28, the J gene TRBJ2-4; D possibly corresponds to TRBD1 (6 bases). The germline V gene encodes CDR1 MDHEN and CDR2 SYDVKM. The CDR3 sequence is 15 residues long. Trimming removed 6 bases at V and 9 bases at J, with 21 bases between. The CDR3 DNA is TGTGCCAGCAGATTACCCGGACAGAAACTGGGCATTCAGTACTTC. Amino acid sequence: CASRLPGQKLGIQYF.

The J gene is TRBJ2-3, the V gene TRBV7-3; D is unclear. This CDR3 is built from 13 residues. The germline V gene has CDR1 SGHTA and CDR2 FQGTGA. The V gene lost 3 bases and the J gene lost 1 base, with 5 bases spanning the gap. CDR3 sequence reads: CASSFTGTDTQYF. DNA of the CDR3: TGTGCCAGCAGCTTCACAGGCACAGATACGCAGTATTTT.

The chain carries TRBV18 and TRBJ1-3; tentatively, D is TRBD1 (6 bases). The V end was cut by 0 bases, the J end by 4 bases, with 13 bases between. The germline V gene has CDR1 KGHSH and CDR2 LQKENI. The CDR3 has 16 residues. The CDR3 DNA sequence: TGTGCCAGCTCACCACCTAACAGGGTTTCAGGAAACACCATATATTTT. Protein: CASSPPNRVSGNTIYF.

This chain links TRBV5-6 with TRBJ2-1; maybe TRBD1 (6 bases). The CDR3 length is 15 residues. V was clipped by 6 bases and J by 0 bases, with 13 bases between them. The germline gives CDR1 SGHDT, CDR2 YYEEEE. Here the CDR3 DNA reads TGTGCCAGCACCCTCAGGGGAGCCTCCTACAATGAGCAGTTCTTC. Its protein is CASTLRGASYNEQFF.

This sequence joins TRBV25-1 and TRBJ2-6, with D unclear. The CDR3 covers 14 residues. V lost 3 bases to trimming and J lost 2 bases, with 5 bases between them. Germline loops: CDR1 MGHDK, CDR2 SYGVNS. The CDR3 DNA is TGTGCCAGCAGTGACCAGACTGGGGCCAACGTCCTGACTTTC. Translation: CASSDQTGANVLTF.

The genes are TRBV29-1 and TRBJ2-2, with a possible D match to TRBD2 (6 bases). The CDR3 has 16 residues. Germline V gene lookup returns CDR1 SQVTM and CDR2 ANQGSEA. With 5 bases removed from V and 2 bases from J, the gap between germline ends came to 18 bases. CDR3 DNA sequence: TGCAGCGTTCTACTGATGGCTAGCGTTAACACCGGGGAGCTGTTTTTT. Protein: CSVLLMASVNTGELFF.